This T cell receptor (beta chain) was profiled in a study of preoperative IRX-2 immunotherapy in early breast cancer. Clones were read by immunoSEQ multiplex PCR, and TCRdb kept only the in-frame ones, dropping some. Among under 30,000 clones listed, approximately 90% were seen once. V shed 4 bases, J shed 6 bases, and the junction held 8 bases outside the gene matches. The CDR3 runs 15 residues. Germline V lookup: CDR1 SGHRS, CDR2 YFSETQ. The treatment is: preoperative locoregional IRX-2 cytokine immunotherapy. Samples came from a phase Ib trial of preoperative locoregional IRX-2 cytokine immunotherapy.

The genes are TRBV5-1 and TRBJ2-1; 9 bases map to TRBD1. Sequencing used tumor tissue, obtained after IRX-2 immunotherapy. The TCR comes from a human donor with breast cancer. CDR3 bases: TGCGCCAGCAGCGGAGGGGGGACAGGGATCAATGAGCAGTTCTTC. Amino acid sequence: CASSGGGTGINEQFF.